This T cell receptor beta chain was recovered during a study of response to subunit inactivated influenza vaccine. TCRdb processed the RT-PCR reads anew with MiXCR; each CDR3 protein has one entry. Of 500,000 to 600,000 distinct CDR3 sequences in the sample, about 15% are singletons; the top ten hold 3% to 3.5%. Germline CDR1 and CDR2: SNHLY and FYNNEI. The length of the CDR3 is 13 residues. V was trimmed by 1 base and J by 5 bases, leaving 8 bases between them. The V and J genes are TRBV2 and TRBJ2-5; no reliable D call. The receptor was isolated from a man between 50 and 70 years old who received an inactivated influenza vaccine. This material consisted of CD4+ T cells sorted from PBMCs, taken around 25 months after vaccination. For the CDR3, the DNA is TGTGCCAGCAGTGAAGGGAAGGCGGAGACCCAGTACTTC. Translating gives CASSEGKAETQYF.